This is a list of T cell receptor beta chains from one sample in a study of blood T cells in healthy people across ages. Each CDR3 protein gets one entry after TCRdb re-called the 5' RACE reads with MiXCR. The table shows about 1 million distinct CDR3 sequences, with 35% to 55% occurring only once. Specimen: blood. Every receptor here comes from a woman aged 55-70 years in good health. CDR3s include the opening cysteine and the closing phenylalanine or tryptophan. Fields, in order: J gene, clone size, CDR3 length, D gene, V gene, CDR3 protein, CDR3 DNA. D genes are given only for firm matches. A clone size is listed for some rows: how often the clone was seen (once, few, many), or a class if it is expanded.

TRBJ2-1,-,22,TRBD2,TRBV20-1,CSARDAGVLPSGRRVMDNEQFF,TGCAGTGCTAGAGATGCAGGGGTCCTTCCTAGCGGGAGAAGAGTGATGGACAATGAGCAGTTCTTC
TRBJ2-3,-,13,-,TRBV14,CASRPRAGDTQYF,TGTGCCAGCAGGCCCCGGGCCGGCGATACGCAGTATTTT
TRBJ2-7,-,13,-,TRBV27,CASSSFRAGEQYF,TGTGCCAGCAGTTCCTTTCGGGCTGGTGAGCAGTACTTC
TRBJ2-1,-,17,TRBD2,TRBV11-2,CASSLVPAGGVDNEQFF,TGTGCCAGCAGCTTAGTTCCAGCGGGAGGGGTTGACAATGAGCAGTTCTTC
TRBJ2-5,-,16,-,TRBV6-5,CASSYSPGQVEETQYF,TGTGCCAGCAGTTACTCGCCAGGTCAGGTTGAGGAGACCCAGTACTTC
TRBJ1-1,-,13,-,TRBV20-1,CSAARSLNTEAFF,TGCAGTGCTGCAAGGTCCCTGAACACTGAAGCTTTCTTT
TRBJ1-5,-,15,TRBD1,TRBV27,CASSPPGQGHQPQHF,TGTGCCAGCAGTCCTCCCGGACAGGGTCATCAGCCCCAGCATTTT
TRBJ2-3,-,16,TRBD2,TRBV7-3,CASSLQPGGLGDTQYF,TGTGCCAGCAGCTTACAACCGGGAGGGCTCGGAGATACGCAGTATTTT
TRBJ2-1,few,14,-,TRBV29-1,CSVVGGGSYNEQFF,TGCAGCGTAGTAGGGGGGGGCTCCTACAATGAGCAGTTCTTC
TRBJ1-1,few,14,-,TRBV4-1,CASSQGGPGTEAFF,TGCGCCAGCAGCCAAGGCGGGCCGGGCACTGAAGCTTTCTTT
TRBJ2-3,-,14,-,TRBV4-1,CASSQETITDTQYF,TGCGCCAGCAGCCAAGAGACTATCACAGATACGCAGTATTTT
TRBJ2-1,few,18,-,TRBV5-6,CASSSLRMGGVPYNEQFF,TGTGCCAGCAGCTCACTCCGAATGGGCGGGGTCCCCTACAATGAGCAGTTCTTC
TRBJ2-3,few,17,TRBD2,TRBV2,CASSGHTRAGSTDTQYF,TGTGCCAGCAGTGGGCACACAAGAGCGGGAAGCACAGATACGCAGTATTTT
TRBJ2-7,-,14,-,TRBV5-1,CASSLGGSVAEQYF,TGCGCCAGCAGCTTAGGCGGCAGTGTAGCGGAGCAGTACTTC
TRBJ2-7,many,14,-,TRBV5-1,CASSLAQGIYEQYF,TGCGCCAGCAGCTTGGCTCAGGGGATCTACGAGCAGTACTTC
TRBJ2-1,few,13,-,TRBV5-1,CASKRGGSSEQFF,TGCGCCAGCAAAAGGGGGGGCTCGAGTGAGCAGTTCTTC
TRBJ2-5,-,14,TRBD2,TRBV20-1,CSARPSRGLETQYF,TGCAGTGCTAGACCGTCGCGGGGGTTGGAGACCCAGTACTTC
TRBJ2-7,few,14,-,TRBV6-9,CASSYWPMASGQYF,TGTGCCAGCAGTTATTGGCCTATGGCCAGCGGGCAGTACTTC
TRBJ2-3,-,15,TRBD2,TRBV27,CASTPLAGGRNTQYF,TGTGCCAGCACCCCACTAGCGGGAGGGAGGAATACGCAGTATTTT
TRBJ1-2,-,13,-,TRBV20-1,CSAGRDVLYGYTF,TGCAGTGCTGGGCGGGATGTACTGTATGGCTACACCTTC
TRBJ2-1,-,15,TRBD2,TRBV25-1,CASSMIAGAGNEQFF,TGTGCCAGCAGTATGATAGCGGGAGCAGGGAATGAGCAGTTCTTC
TRBJ2-7,few,14,TRBD2,TRBV20-1,CSAPLAGGPYEQYF,TGCAGTGCCCCCCTAGCGGGAGGTCCCTACGAGCAGTACTTC
TRBJ1-1,-,16,TRBD1,TRBV6-5,CASSYGTGGPVTEPFF,TGTGCCAGCAGTTACGGGACAGGGGGGCCCGTCACTGAACCTTTCTTT
TRBJ1-6,-,14,TRBD1,TRBV2,CASSRDRADSPLHF,TGTGCCAGCAGCCGGGACAGGGCTGATTCACCCCTCCACTTT
TRBJ1-2,-,16,-,TRBV4-3,CASSQALDSLNYGYTF,TGCGCCAGCAGCCAAGCTCTGGACTCCCTTAACTATGGCTACACCTTC
TRBJ2-5,-,13,-,TRBV6-5,CASSRGPPTAQYF,TGTGCCAGCAGCAGGGGACCGCCAACGGCCCAGTACTTC
TRBJ2-5,few,15,TRBD1,TRBV12-3/TRBV12-4,CASSPGTGGPGTQYF,TGTGCCAGCAGTCCCGGGACAGGGGGTCCGGGGACCCAGTACTTC
TRBJ2-5,-,14,TRBD2,TRBV20-1,CSARDLLAGEGQYF,TGCAGTGCTAGAGATCTACTAGCGGGAGAGGGGCAGTACTTC